This T cell receptor (beta chain) was found in a study of blood T cell repertoires in COVID-19 (dated by TCRdb to 2019 to 2021). Regarding the research as a whole: Samples from collaborators originated in the United States, Italy and Spain and spanned both the acute and convalescent phases of COVID-19. HLA class I and class II types, where available, came from metadata supplied by the sample provider rather than from assay-based typing. Subjects who had been exposed to COVID-19, were actively infected with it, or had recovered from it provided the deeply sampled blood TCRbeta repertoires that made up the dataset. The prospective study material was composed of cDNA or gDNA derived from T cells, B-cell-depleted T cells, or PBMCs. Samples came from the ongoing ImmuneRACE study (first 160 participants) plus 1,254 subjects from 6 global collaborators. Nearly every sample came with metadata listing a de-identified subject ID, COVID-19 status, age in years and sex. A freely available public database, intended as a resource for researchers studying the immune response to SARS-CoV-2, is where the repertoires were released.

The immunoSEQ Assay, a bias-controlled multiplex PCR, was used to amplify TCRbeta CDR3 regions from genomic DNA. Processing in the source paper ran as follows. Nucleated cell counts per sample were estimated from amplification of reference gene primers within the assay. To quantify the absolute abundance of each unique TCRbeta CDR3 rearrangement, sequence reads were collapsed and filtered. For each sample, productive Simpson clonality was calculated as the square root of Simpson's diversity index over productive rearrangements. Entries here come from immuneACCESS through TCRdb and include only in-frame sequences with V and J called. Some clones fail to appear in such tables; in the studies checked, an unresolved V gene covers under half of the shortfall, and the cause of the remainder is unknown. V and J calls and clone size come straight from that table; D and trimming were deduced from the DNA. Within this sample are about 360,000 clones, with 80% to 90% of them counted one time only. 2.5% to 3.5% of the sample rests with the top ten.

Overall study results and their limits: How much clinical and demographic metadata was included differed by source and by participant, and the metadata was provided uncurated.

In its sample, this clone was seen a few times. This receptor's antigen is unknown. No per-base quality is available; no much larger clone lies one base away. V is reduced by 4 bases and J by 7 bases, leaving a spacing of 17 bases between them. From its cysteine to its phenylalanine, the CDR3 spans 15 amino acids. Kept here is only the CDR3 DNA, which spans 45 bases and is read in frame from base 1. The germline V gene yields LGHNA for CDR1 and YNFKEQ for CDR2. Whole blood was collected in K2EDTA tubes by collaborating institutions according to the institutions' own protocols. For TCRbeta analysis, collaborators shipped samples as frozen whole blood, isolated PBMCs, or DNA extracted from either of those sample types.

The chain is encoded by TRBV4-2 joined to TRBJ2-1, with a weak D call of TRBD2 (5 bases match). This clonotype was sampled from a man aged 25-40 years with active or convalescent COVID-19. Input material: peripheral blood. The CDR3 reads CASSLRSGRRNEQFF. The DNA is as follows: TGTGCCAGCAGCCTCCGGAGCGGCCGCAGAAATGAGCAGTTCTTC.